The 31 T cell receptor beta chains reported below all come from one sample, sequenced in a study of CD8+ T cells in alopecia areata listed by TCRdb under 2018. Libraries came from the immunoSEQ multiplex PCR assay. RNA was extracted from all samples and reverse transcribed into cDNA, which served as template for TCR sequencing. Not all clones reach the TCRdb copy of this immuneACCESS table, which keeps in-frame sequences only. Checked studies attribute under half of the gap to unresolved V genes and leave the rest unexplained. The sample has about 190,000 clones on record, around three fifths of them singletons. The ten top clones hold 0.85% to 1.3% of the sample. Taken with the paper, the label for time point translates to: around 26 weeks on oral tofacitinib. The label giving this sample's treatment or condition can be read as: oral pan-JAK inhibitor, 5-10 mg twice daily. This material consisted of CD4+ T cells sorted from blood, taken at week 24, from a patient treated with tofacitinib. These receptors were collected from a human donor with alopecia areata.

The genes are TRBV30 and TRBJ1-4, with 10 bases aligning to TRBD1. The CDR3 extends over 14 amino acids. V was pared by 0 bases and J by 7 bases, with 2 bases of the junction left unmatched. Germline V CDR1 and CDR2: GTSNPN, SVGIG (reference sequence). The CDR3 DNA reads TGTGCCTGGAGTGTTGGGACAGGGGCTGAAAAACTGTTTTTT. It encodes CAWSVGTGAEKLFF.

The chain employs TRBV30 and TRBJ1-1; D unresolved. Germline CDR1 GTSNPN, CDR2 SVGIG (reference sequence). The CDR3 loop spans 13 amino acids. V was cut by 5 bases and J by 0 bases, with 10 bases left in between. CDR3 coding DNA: TGTGCCTGGCGGGCAGCGATGAACACTGAAGCTTTCTTT. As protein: CAWRAAMNTEAFF.

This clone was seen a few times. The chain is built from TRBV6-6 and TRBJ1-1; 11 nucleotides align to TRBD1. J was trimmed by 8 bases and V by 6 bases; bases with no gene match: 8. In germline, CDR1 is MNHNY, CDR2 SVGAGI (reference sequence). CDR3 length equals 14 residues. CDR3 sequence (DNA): TGTGCCAGCAGGGGAGGGACAGGGGGTGAGGAAGCTTTCTTT. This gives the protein CASRGGTGGEEAFF.

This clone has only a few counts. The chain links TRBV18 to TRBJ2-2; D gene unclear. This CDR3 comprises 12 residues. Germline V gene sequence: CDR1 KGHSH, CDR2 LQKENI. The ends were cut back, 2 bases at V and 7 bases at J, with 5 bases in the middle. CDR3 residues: CASSPVLGELFF. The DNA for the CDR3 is TGTGCCAGCTCACCAGTCCTCGGGGAGCTGTTTTTT. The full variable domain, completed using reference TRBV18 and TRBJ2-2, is NAGVMQNPRHLVRRRGQEARLRCSPMKGHSHVYWYRQLPEEGLKFMVYLQKENIIDESGMPKERFSAEFPKEGPSILRIQQVVRGDSAAYFCASSPVLGELFFGEGSRLTVL.

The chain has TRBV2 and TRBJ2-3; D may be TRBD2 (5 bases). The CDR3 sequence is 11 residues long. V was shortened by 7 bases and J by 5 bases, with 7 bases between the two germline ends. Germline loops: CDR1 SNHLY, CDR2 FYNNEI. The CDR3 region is CASTSGDTQYF. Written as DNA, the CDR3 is TGTGCCAGCACGAGCGGAGATACGCAGTATTTT. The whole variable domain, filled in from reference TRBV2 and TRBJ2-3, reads EPEVTQTPSHQVTQMGQEVILRCVPISNHLYFYWYRQILGQKVEFLVSFYNNEISEKSEIFDDQFSVERPDGSNFTLKIRSTKLEDSAMYFCASTSGDTQYFGPGTRLTVL.

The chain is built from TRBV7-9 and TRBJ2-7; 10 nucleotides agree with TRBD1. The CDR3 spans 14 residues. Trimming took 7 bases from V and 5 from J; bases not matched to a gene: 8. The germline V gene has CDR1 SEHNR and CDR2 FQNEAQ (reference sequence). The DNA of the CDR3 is TGTGCCAGCACCCAAACCGGGACAGGGGACGAGCAGTACTTC. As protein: CASTQTGTGDEQYF. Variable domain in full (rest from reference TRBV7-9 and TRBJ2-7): DTGVSQNPRHKITKRGQNVTFRCDPISEHNRLYWYRQTLGQGPEFLTYFQNEAQLEKSRLLSDRFSAERPKGSFSTLEIQRTEQGDSAMYLCASTQTGTGDEQYFGPGTRLTVT.

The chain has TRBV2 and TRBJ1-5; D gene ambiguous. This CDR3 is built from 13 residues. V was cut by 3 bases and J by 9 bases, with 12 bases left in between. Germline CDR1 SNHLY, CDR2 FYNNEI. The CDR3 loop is CASSEEGVGPQHF. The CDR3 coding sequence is TGTGCCAGCAGTGAGGAGGGAGTTGGGCCCCAGCATTTT.

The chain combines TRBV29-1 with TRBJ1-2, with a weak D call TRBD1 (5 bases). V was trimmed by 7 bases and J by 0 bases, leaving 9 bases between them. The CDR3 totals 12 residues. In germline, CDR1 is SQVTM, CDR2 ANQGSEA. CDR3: CSAQGPNYGYTF. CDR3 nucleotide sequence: TGCAGCGCCCAGGGACCTAACTATGGCTACACCTTC. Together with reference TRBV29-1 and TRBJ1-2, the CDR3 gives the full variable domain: SAVISQKPSRDICQRGTSLTIQCQVDSQVTMMFWYRQQPGQSLTLIATANQGSEATYESGFVIDKFPISRPNLTFSTLTVSNMSPEDSSIYLCSAQGPNYGYTFGSGTRLTVV.

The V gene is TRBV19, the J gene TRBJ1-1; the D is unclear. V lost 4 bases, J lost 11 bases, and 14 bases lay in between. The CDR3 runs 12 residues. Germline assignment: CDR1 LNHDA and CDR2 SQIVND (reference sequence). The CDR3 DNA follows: TGTGCCAGTAGTACCTACAACCTGGGGGCTTTCTTT. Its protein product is CASSTYNLGAFF. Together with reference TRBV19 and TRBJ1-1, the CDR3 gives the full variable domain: DGGITQSPKYLFRKEGQNVTLSCEQNLNHDAMYWYRQDPGQGLRLIYYSQIVNDFQKGDIAEGYSVSREKKESFPLTVTSAQKNPTAFYLCASSTYNLGAFFGQGTRLTVV.

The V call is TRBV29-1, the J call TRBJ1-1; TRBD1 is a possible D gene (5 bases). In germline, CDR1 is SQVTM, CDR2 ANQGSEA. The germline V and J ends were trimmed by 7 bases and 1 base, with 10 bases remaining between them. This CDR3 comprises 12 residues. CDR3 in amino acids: CSARERNTEAFF. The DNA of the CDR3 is TGCAGCGCCAGGGAGCGGAACACTGAAGCTTTCTTT.

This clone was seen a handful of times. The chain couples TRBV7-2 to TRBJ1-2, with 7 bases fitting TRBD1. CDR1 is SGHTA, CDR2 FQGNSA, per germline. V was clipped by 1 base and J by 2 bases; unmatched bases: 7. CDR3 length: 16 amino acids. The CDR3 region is CASSLGFRQGNYGYTF. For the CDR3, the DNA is TGTGCCAGCAGCTTAGGGTTCCGACAGGGAAACTATGGCTACACCTTC.

CDR3 loop: CATSVPWGEYGYTF. CDR3 in DNA: TGTGCCACCAGCGTCCCTTGGGGGGAGTACGGCTACACCTTC. The V and J genes are TRBV15 and TRBJ1-2; tentatively, D is TRBD1 (5 bases). V lost 5 bases, J lost 8 bases, and 18 bases lay in between. Germline CDR1 is LNHNV and CDR2 is YYDKDF (reference sequence). CDR3 length equals 14 residues. Combining the CDR3 with reference TRBV15 and TRBJ1-2 gives the whole variable domain DAMVIQNPRYQVTQFGKPVTLSCSQTLNHNVMYWYQQKSSQAPKLLFHYYDKDFNNEADTPDNFQSRRPNTSFCFLDIRSPGLGDTAMYLCATSVPWGEYGYTFGSGTRLTVV.

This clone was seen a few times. The CDR3 region is CAISESVSRSSYNEQFF. The CDR3 region has the DNA TGTGCCATCAGTGAGTCAGTGTCCCGTAGCTCCTACAATGAGCAGTTCTTC. The chain carries TRBV10-3 and TRBJ2-1; D remains unclear. This CDR3 is 17 amino acids long. With 0 bases removed from V and 0 bases from J, the gap between germline ends came to 12 bases. The germline V gene has CDR1 ENHRY and CDR2 SYGVKD.

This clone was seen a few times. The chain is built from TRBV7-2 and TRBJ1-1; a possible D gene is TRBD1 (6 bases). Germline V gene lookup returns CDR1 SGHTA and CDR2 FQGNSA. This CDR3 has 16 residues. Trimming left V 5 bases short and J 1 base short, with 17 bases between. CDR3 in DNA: TGTGCCAGCAGCCCCCGGAGGGGGAGGCGGAACACTGAAGCTTTCTTT. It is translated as CASSPRRGRRNTEAFF.

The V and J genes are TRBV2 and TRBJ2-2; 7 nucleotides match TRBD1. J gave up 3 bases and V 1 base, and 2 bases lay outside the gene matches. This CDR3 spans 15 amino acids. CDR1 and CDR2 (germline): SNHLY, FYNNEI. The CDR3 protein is CASSEVTGYTGELFF. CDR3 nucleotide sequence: TGTGCCAGCAGTGAAGTGACAGGGTACACCGGGGAGCTGTTTTTT.

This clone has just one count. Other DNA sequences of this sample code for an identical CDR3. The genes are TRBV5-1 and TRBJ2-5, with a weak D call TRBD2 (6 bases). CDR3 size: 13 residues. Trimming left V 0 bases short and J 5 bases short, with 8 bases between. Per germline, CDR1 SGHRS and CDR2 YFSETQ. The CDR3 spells CASSLGREETQYF. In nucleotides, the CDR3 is TGCGCCAGCAGCTTGGGACGGGAGGAGACCCAGTACTTC.

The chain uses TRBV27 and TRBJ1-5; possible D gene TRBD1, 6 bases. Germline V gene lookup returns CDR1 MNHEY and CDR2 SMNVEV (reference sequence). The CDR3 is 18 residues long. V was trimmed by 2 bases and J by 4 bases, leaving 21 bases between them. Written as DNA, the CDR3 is TGTGCCAGCAGTTTAGTTGCCGGAAGGGCCCAGGGGAATCAGCCCCAGCATTTT. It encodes CASSLVAGRAQGNQPQHF.

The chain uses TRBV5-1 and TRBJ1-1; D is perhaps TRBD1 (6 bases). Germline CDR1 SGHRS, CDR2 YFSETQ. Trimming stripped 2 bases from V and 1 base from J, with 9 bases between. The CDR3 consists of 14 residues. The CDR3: CASSFRTENTEAFF. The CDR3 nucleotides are TGCGCCAGCAGCTTCAGGACAGAGAACACTGAAGCTTTCTTT.

The CDR3 DNA reads TGTGCCAGCAGTTTAAAGTCCCAGACGATTTCCTATGGCTACACCTTC. Translating gives CASSLKSQTISYGYTF. The chain uses TRBV27 and TRBJ1-2; D remains unclear. Germline V lookup: CDR1 MNHEY, CDR2 SMNVEV (reference sequence). CDR3 length equals 16 residues. V was trimmed by 2 bases and J by 4 bases, leaving 17 bases between them.

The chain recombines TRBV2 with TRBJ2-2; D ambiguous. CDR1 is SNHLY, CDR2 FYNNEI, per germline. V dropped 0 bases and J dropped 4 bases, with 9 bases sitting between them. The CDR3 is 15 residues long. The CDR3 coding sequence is TGTGCCAGCAGTGAAGCGCCCCCTCCCACCGGGGAGCTGTTTTTT. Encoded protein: CASSEAPPPTGELFF.

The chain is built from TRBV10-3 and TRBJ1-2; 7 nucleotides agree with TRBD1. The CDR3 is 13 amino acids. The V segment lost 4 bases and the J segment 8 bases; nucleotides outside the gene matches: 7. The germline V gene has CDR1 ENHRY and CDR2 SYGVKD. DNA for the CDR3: TGTGCCATCAGTGGACAGGGCGTAAGAGGCTACACCTTC. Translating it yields CAISGQGVRGYTF.

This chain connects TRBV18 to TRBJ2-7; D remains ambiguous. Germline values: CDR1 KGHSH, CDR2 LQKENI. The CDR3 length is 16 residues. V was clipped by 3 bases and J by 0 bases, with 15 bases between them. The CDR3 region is CASSPSTLWGSYEQYF. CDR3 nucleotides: TGTGCCAGCTCACCTTCGACACTGTGGGGCTCCTACGAGCAGTACTTC.

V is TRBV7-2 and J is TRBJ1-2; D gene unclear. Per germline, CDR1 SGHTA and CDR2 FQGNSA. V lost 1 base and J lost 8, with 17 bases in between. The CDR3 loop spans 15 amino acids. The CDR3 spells CASSLDRNPSRGYTF. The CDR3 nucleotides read TGTGCCAGCAGCTTAGATCGGAATCCCTCGCGGGGCTACACCTTC.

The CDR3: CASSQPFRGTGTDTQYF. In DNA form, the CDR3 reads TGTGCCAGCAGCCAACCCTTTCGGGGGACCGGCACAGATACGCAGTATTTT. This chain uses TRBV7-6 with TRBJ2-3, with D maybe TRBD2 (6 bases). V was cut by 5 bases and J by 1 base, with 19 bases left in between. The CDR3 has 17 residues. The V gene's germline CDR1 is SGHVS and CDR2 FNYEAQ.

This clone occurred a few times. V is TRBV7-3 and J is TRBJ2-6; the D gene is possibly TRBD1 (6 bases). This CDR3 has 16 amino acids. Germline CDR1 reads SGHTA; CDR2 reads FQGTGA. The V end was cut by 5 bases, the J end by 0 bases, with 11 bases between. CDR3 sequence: CASSQGQLSGANVLTF. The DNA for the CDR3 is TGTGCCAGCAGCCAGGGGCAGCTCTCTGGGGCCAACGTCCTGACTTTC.

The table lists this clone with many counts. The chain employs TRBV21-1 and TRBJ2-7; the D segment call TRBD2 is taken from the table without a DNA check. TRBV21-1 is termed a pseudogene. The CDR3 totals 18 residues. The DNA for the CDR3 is TGTGCCAGCAACTCCGATGGCTCGTGGACTAGCGGTTCCTACGAGCAGTACTTC. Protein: CASNSDGSWTSGSYEQYF.

CDR3 region: CAWERGVGVYGYTF. CDR3 DNA sequence: TGTGCCTGGGAACGGGGCGTCGGGGTCTATGGCTACACCTTC. The chain uses TRBV30 and TRBJ1-2; TRBD1 is a possible D gene (5 bases). The CDR3 sequence is 14 residues long. Trimming shortened V by 5 bases and J by 4 bases, and 17 bases separated the two germline ends. CDR1 is GTSNPN, CDR2 SVGIG, per germline (reference sequence).

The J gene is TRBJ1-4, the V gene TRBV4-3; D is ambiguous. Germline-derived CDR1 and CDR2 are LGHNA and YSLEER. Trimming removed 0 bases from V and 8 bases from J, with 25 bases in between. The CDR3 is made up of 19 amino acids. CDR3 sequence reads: CASSQDNLRSAGRGEKLFF. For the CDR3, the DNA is TGCGCCAGCAGCCAAGACAACCTACGCTCCGCTGGACGGGGAGAAAAACTGTTTTTT.

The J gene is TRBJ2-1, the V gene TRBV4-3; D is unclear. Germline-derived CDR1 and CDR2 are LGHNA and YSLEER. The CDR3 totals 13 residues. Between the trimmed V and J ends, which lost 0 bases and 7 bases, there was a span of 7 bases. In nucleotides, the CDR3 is TGCGCCAGCAGCCAAGATTCACGGAATGAGCAGTTCTTC. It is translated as CASSQDSRNEQFF.

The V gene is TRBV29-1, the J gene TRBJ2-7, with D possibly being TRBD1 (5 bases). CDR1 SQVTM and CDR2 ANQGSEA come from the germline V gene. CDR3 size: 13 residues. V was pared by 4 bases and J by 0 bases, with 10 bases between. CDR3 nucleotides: TGCAGCGTTGCTGGCAGGGCCTCCTACGAGCAGTACTTC. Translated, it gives CSVAGRASYEQYF.

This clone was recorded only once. CDR3 protein: CASSSDRDQPQHF. In DNA form, the CDR3 reads TGTGCCAGCAGTTCCGACAGGGACCAGCCCCAGCATTTT. This chain joins TRBV6-5 and TRBJ1-5; TRBD1 agrees at 7 bases. Trimming cost V 4 bases and J 7 bases; bases outside gene matches: 4. Germline assignment: CDR1 MNHEY and CDR2 SVGAGI. The CDR3 covers 13 residues.